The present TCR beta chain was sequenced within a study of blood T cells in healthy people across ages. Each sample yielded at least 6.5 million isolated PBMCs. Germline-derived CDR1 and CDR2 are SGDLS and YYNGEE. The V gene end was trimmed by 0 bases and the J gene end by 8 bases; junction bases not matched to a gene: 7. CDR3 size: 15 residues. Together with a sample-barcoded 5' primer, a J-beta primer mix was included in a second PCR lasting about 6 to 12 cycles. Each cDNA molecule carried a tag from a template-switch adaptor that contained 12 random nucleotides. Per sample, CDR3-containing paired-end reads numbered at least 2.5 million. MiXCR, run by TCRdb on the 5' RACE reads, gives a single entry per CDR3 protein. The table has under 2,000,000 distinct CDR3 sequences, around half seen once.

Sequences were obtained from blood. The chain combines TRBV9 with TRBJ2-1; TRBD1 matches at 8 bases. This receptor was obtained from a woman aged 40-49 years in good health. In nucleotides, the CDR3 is TGTGCCAGCAGCGTAGCGTGGACAGGGAGACATGAGCAGTTCTTC. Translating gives CASSVAWTGRHEQFF.